The rows below give T cell receptor beta chains drawn from one sample of a study of T cell repertoires in cytomegalovirus infection. TCRdb re-called the reads with MiXCR, one entry per CDR3 protein. There are a few hundred thousand distinct CDR3 sequences in the sample; 9.1% occur only once, and around 16% lies in the top ten. Sequencing input: PBMCs. The receptors here all came from a human donor in good health (CMV status not recorded). Some clones in this sample may be carry-over from other donors' samples. Each CDR3 is given with its conserved first and last residue. The order of the fields is D gene, clone size, V gene, J gene, CDR3 protein, CDR3 DNA. A D gene is named only where the DNA matches it firmly. Clone size, where shown, is once, few, many, or a class for clones that have expanded.

TRBD1	few	TRBV5-1	TRBJ1-1	CASSLDRGRVAFF	TGCGCCAGCAGCTTGGACAGGGGGCGCGTAGCTTTCTTT
NA	many	TRBV7-2	TRBJ1-5	CASSLGRQANQPQHF	TGTGCCAGCAGCTTAGGGAGGCAGGCCAATCAGCCCCAGCATTTT
TRBD2	few	TRBV20-1	TRBJ2-7	CSARLQGGLAPYEQYF	TGCAGTGCTAGACTTCAGGGGGGACTAGCTCCCTACGAGCAGTACTTC
NA	many	TRBV7-2	TRBJ1-2	CASSPSQGTRNYGYTF	TGTGCCAGCAGCCCGTCACAGGGAACAAGAAACTATGGCTACACCTTC
NA	many	TRBV6-2/TRBV6-3	TRBJ2-1	CASTRDNSYNEQFF	TGTGCCAGCACCCGGGACAATTCATACAATGAGCAGTTCTTC
TRBD1	NA	TRBV3-1	TRBJ1-1	CASSHGDSGTEAFF	TGTGCCAGCAGCCACGGGGACAGTGGGACTGAAGCTTTCTTT
NA	many	TRBV6-2/TRBV6-3	TRBJ1-3	CASSTAEWAGNTIYF	TGTGCCAGCAGTACGGCCGAGTGGGCTGGAAACACCATATATTTT
NA	many	TRBV24-1	TRBJ2-1	CATSEYNEQFF	TGTGCCACCAGTGAATACAATGAGCAGTTCTTC
TRBD1	many	TRBV19	TRBJ2-6	CASSPRQGQFTGANVLTF	TGTGCCAGTAGTCCTCGACAGGGTCAATTCACTGGGGCCAACGTCCTGACTTTC
NA	many	TRBV27	TRBJ1-1	CASRGWGRAFF	TGTGCCAGCCGTGGATGGGGACGTGCTTTCTTT
NA	NA	TRBV4-2	TRBJ2-3	CASSQISDTQYF	TGTGCCAGCAGCCAAATCTCCGATACGCAGTATTTT
NA	NA	TRBV20-1	TRBJ2-7	CSAATGFSYEQYF	TGCAGTGCTGCAACAGGGTTCTCCTACGAGCAGTACTTC
NA	few	TRBV19	TRBJ1-2	CASSINAGGYTF	TGTGCCAGTAGTATTAATGCCGGCGGCTACACCTTC
NA	many	TRBV7-2	TRBJ1-2	CASSLPPWRDNYGYTF	TGTGCCAGCAGCTTACCCCCGTGGAGGGACAACTATGGCTACACCTTC
NA	many	TRBV7-3	TRBJ2-1	CASSLDRGGEQFF	TGTGCCAGCAGCTTAGACCGTGGAGGGGAGCAGTTCTTC
TRBD1	few	TRBV6-8	TRBJ1-1	CASRRNRGTNTEAFF	TGTGCCAGCAGACGGAACAGGGGAACGAACACTGAAGCTTTCTTT
NA	many	TRBV7-2	TRBJ2-5	CASSSGTQRRETQYF	TGTGCCAGCAGCTCGGGGACGCAAAGGAGGGAGACCCAGTACTTC
NA	NA	TRBV4-3	TRBJ2-3	CASSQEMHQGGDTQYF	TGCGCCAGCAGCCAAGAAATGCACCAGGGGGGAGATACGCAGTATTTT
TRBD1	few	TRBV11-3	TRBJ1-6	CASSLEDRGDSPLHF	TGTGCCAGCAGCTTAGAGGACAGGGGAGATTCACCCCTCCACTTT
NA	many	TRBV12-3/TRBV12-4	TRBJ2-6	CASSFVLRPTSGANVLTF	TGTGCCAGCAGTTTTGTGTTGCGGCCCACCTCTGGGGCCAACGTCCTGACTTTC
NA	NA	TRBV2	TRBJ1-4	CASSADRTSNEKLFF	TGTGCCAGCAGCGCCGACAGGACTTCTAATGAAAAACTGTTTTTT
TRBD2	many	TRBV12-3/TRBV12-4	TRBJ2-7	CASSLDGGRVSEQYF	TGTGCCAGCAGTTTAGACGGCGGGAGAGTATCCGAGCAGTACTTC
TRBD1	many	TRBV27	TRBJ2-1	CASSPRTGPGVYNEQFF	TGTGCCAGCAGTCCTCGGACAGGCCCCGGGGTTTACAATGAGCAGTTCTTC
TRBD2	many	TRBV11-2	TRBJ2-4	CASSLARGRNIQYF	TGTGCCAGCAGCTTAGCGCGCGGGAGAAACATTCAGTACTTC
NA	many	TRBV12-3/TRBV12-4	TRBJ1-6	CASSLLDGRGSPLHF	TGTGCCAGCAGTTTACTCGACGGACGCGGTTCACCCCTCCACTTT
TRBD1	NA	TRBV19	TRBJ1-2	CASSPGDRGNYGYTF	TGTGCCAGTAGTCCGGGGGACAGGGGGAACTATGGCTACACCTTC
TRBD2	NA	TRBV12-3/TRBV12-4	TRBJ2-7	CASSFFAGGDSSYEQYF	TGTGCCAGCAGTTTCTTTGCGGGGGGCGATTCTTCCTACGAGCAGTACTTC
NA	many	TRBV7-2	TRBJ2-5	CASSTSGGETQYF	NA
TRBD2	NA	TRBV14	TRBJ2-1	CASSHSSGDRSEQFF	TGTGCCAGCAGCCACTCTAGCGGGGATCGCAGTGAGCAGTTCTTC
NA	many	TRBV7-2	TRBJ2-3	CASSLVSGISTDTQYF	TGTGCCAGCAGCTTAGTCTCAGGGATTAGCACAGATACGCAGTATTTT
NA	few	TRBV6-2/TRBV6-3	TRBJ1-5	CASSPRASNQPQHF	TGTGCCAGCTCCCCCCGGGCGAGCAATCAGCCCCAGCATTTT
NA	many	TRBV7-2	TRBJ2-7	CASSLGQLALTYEQYF	TGTGCCAGCAGCTTAGGACAGCTGGCCCTAACCTACGAGCAGTACTTC
TRBD2	many	TRBV7-9	TRBJ2-1	CASSPGLAGGSGYNEQFF	TGTGCCAGCAGCCCGGGACTAGCGGGGGGCTCGGGATACAATGAGCAGTTCTTC
NA	NA	TRBV9	TRBJ2-6	CASSVPGAGANVLTF	TGTGCCAGCAGCGTCCCAGGGGCTGGGGCCAACGTCCTGACTTTC
NA	many	TRBV7-9	TRBJ2-3	CASSPAAAATDTQYF	TGTGCCAGCAGCCCAGCGGCTGCAGCCACAGATACGCAGTATTTT
NA	many	TRBV7-2	TRBJ1-1	CASSLAGSSTEAFF	TGTGCCAGCAGTCTAGCAGGGTCTTCGACTGAAGCTTTCTTT
NA	many	TRBV7-2	TRBJ1-4	CASSSGRLNEKLFF	TGTGCCAGCAGCTCCGGACGTCTCAATGAAAAACTGTTTTTT
NA	many	TRBV28	TRBJ1-2	CASSAGGAGLNYGYTF	TGTGCCAGCAGTGCCGGGGGGGCCGGGCTGAACTATGGCTACACCTTC
NA	many	TRBV7-2	TRBJ1-1	CASSSTVVYMNTEAFF	TGTGCCAGCAGCTCTACGGTCGTCTACATGAACACTGAAGCTTTCTTT
NA	many	TRBV7-2	TRBJ2-5	CASSGGGGLETQYF	TGTGCCAGCAGCGGAGGGGGGGGGCTTGAGACCCAGTACTTC
NA	many	TRBV7-2	TRBJ1-2	CASSQGVAGVYGYTF	TGTGCCAGCAGCCAAGGGGTGGCAGGGGTCTATGGCTACACCTTC
TRBD2	many	TRBV6-6	TRBJ2-3	CASRPSGGLLRDTQYF	TGTGCCAGCAGGCCCTCGGGAGGGCTCCTAAGAGATACGCAGTATTTT
NA	many	TRBV7-8	TRBJ2-1	CASSLSRRVVYNEQFF	TGTGCCAGCAGCTTATCGCGCAGGGTTGTCTACAATGAGCAGTTCTTC
TRBD1	many	TRBV7-2	TRBJ1-3	CASREDRASGNTIYF	TGTGCCAGCAGGGAGGACAGGGCCTCTGGAAACACCATATATTTT
TRBD1	few	TRBV5-1	TRBJ1-6	CASSRTGQANSPLHF	TGCGCCAGCAGCCGCACGGGACAGGCTAATTCACCCCTCCACTTT
NA	NA	TRBV29-1	TRBJ2-7	CSAVVGGQRSYEQYF	TGCAGCGCTGTCGTGGGAGGACAGAGATCCTACGAGCAGTACTTC
TRBD1	NA	TRBV7-9	TRBJ1-4	CASSPGTAINEKLFF	TGTGCCAGCAGCCCCGGGACAGCGATAAATGAAAAACTGTTTTTT
NA	many	TRBV7-2	TRBJ2-7	CASSYQSYEQYF	TGTGCCAGCAGCTACCAATCCTACGAGCAGTACTTC
TRBD1	few	TRBV12-3/TRBV12-4	TRBJ1-2	CASSSRTGLYGYTF	TGTGCCAGCAGTTCCCGGACAGGGCTCTATGGCTACACCTTC
NA	few	TRBV7-2	TRBJ2-1	CASSSLFNHNEQFF	TGTGCCAGCAGCTCCTTGTTTAACCACAATGAGCAGTTCTTC
NA	few	TRBV11-2	TRBJ1-5	CASSLDINQPQHF	TGTGCCAGCAGCTTGGACATTAATCAGCCCCAGCATTTT
TRBD1	many	TRBV7-2	TRBJ2-5	CASSPWTGGGETQYF	TGTGCCAGCAGCCCTTGGACAGGGGGCGGAGAGACCCAGTACTTC
TRBD1	many	TRBV6-1	TRBJ1-5	CASSFRTGNQPQHF	TGTGCCAGCAGTTTTAGGACAGGGAATCAGCCCCAGCATTTT
TRBD2	many	TRBV7-2	TRBJ2-1	CASSPPGLAANEQFF	TGTGCCAGCAGCCCCCCGGGACTAGCGGCCAATGAGCAGTTCTTC
NA	many	TRBV19	TRBJ1-1	CASPRPGGPRTEAFF	TGTGCCAGTCCCCGCCCGGGGGGGCCCCGGACTGAAGCTTTCTTT
TRBD1	many	TRBV7-9	TRBJ2-3	CASSPSTGGKYTQYF	TGTGCCAGCAGCCCATCGACAGGGGGCAAATATACGCAGTATTTT
NA	many	TRBV7-2	TRBJ1-2	CASSVPGGFYGYTF	TGTGCCAGCAGCGTCCCCGGGGGCTTCTATGGCTACACCTTC
NA	many	TRBV28	TRBJ2-1	CASRGSSYNEQFF	TGTGCCAGCAGGGGTAGCTCCTACAATGAGCAGTTCTTC
NA	NA	TRBV19	TRBJ2-2	CASSIAGSNTGELFF	TGTGCCAGTAGTATTGCGGGGTCTAACACCGGGGAGCTGTTTTTT
TRBD2	many	TRBV7-2	TRBJ2-1	CASSLETSGAHEQFF	TGTGCCAGCAGCTTAGAGACTAGCGGGGCCCATGAGCAGTTCTTC